This passage covers 9 T cell receptor beta chains from one sample sequenced in a study of cytomegalovirus exposure and HLA in healthy donors. 60 Vbeta and 13 Jbeta primers were used in PCR. Some clones are missing from TCRdb's copy, which holds only in-frame ones; the method was immunoSEQ multiplex PCR. The top ten hold approximately 6.9% of the sample, which has roughly 100,000 clones, roughly 80% seen once. The material sequenced was PBMCs. The receptors shown here come from a man aged 30 to 39 in good health and CMV-seropositive.

The chain carries TRBV6-4 and TRBJ1-6; tentative D call: TRBD1 (5 bases). This CDR3 comprises 15 residues. Germline values: CDR1 MRHNA, CDR2 SNTAGT. Trimming took off 10 bases at V and 0 bases at J, with 13 bases between the two ends. Here the CDR3 reads CATREGSSYNSPLHF. The CDR3 region has the DNA TGTGCCACAAGGGAGGGGAGCTCCTATAATTCACCCCTCCACTTT.

The rearrangement joins TRBV4-1 to TRBJ1-2; D might be TRBD1 (6 bases). Per germline, CDR1 MGHRA and CDR2 YSYEKL. Between the trimmed V and J ends, which lost 0 bases and 4 bases, there was a span of 18 bases. The CDR3 loop spans 17 amino acids. In nucleotides, the CDR3 is TGCGCCAGCAGCCAAGAATTTCAGGGGCGGTGGCCCTATGGCTACACCTTC. It codes for CASSQEFQGRWPYGYTF.

The V gene is TRBV5-1, the J gene TRBJ1-1; no definite D call. V lost 0 bases to trimming and J lost 2 bases, with 8 bases between them. CDR1 and CDR2 (germline): SGHRS, YFSETQ. CDR3 length: 14 amino acids. Written as DNA, the CDR3 is TGCGCCAGCAGCTTGGACAGTTCCAACACTGAAGCTTTCTTT. It codes for CASSLDSSNTEAFF.

The chain employs TRBV5-6 and TRBJ2-7; TRBD2 is a possible D gene (5 bases). The CDR3 loop spans 16 amino acids. Looked up from germline, CDR1 is SGHDT and CDR2 is YYEEEE. V lost 4 bases and J lost 3, with 20 bases in between. CDR3 loop: CASSLNDGLSLYEQYF. The CDR3, as DNA: TGTGCCAGCAGCCTGAACGACGGACTGTCCCTCTACGAGCAGTACTTC.

This chain joins TRBV7-2 and TRBJ1-2; 11 nucleotides align to TRBD1. Germline V gene data show CDR1 as SGHTA and CDR2 as FQGNSA. CDR3 length: 15 residues. The V segment lost 4 bases and the J segment 7 bases; nucleotides outside the gene matches: 8. The CDR3 is CASSSRTGGGAGYTF. The CDR3 nucleotides are TGTGCCAGCAGCTCCAGGACAGGGGGCGGCGCTGGCTACACCTTC.

The count of this clone is one. This sequence joins TRBV5-1 and TRBJ2-1; 13 bases align to TRBD2. The CDR3 extends over 15 amino acids. The germline gives CDR1 SGHRS, CDR2 YFSETQ. The V segment lost 3 bases and the J segment 7 bases; nucleotides outside the gene matches: 4. The CDR3 spells CASSSRTSGGNEQFF. CDR3 nucleotide sequence: TGCGCCAGCAGCTCCAGGACTAGCGGGGGTAATGAGCAGTTCTTC.

This chain connects TRBV18 to TRBJ2-3; 9 bases line up with TRBD1. The CDR3 is made up of 15 amino acids. Germline-derived CDR1 and CDR2 are KGHSH and LQKENI. Losses at the gene ends were 3 bases for V and 5 bases for J; bases not matched to a gene: 6. CDR3 region: CASSPGQGEVDTQYF. The CDR3 nucleotides read TGTGCCAGCTCACCGGGACAGGGTGAAGTAGATACGCAGTATTTT.

The V and J genes are TRBV30 and TRBJ1-6; TRBD1 aligns across 7 bases. Trimming cost V 5 bases and J 8 bases; bases outside gene matches: 6. CDR1 and CDR2 from the germline V gene are GTSNPN and SVGIG (reference sequence). The CDR3 extends over 13 amino acids. The CDR3 spells CAWQGGYYSPLHF. The DNA for the CDR3 is TGTGCCTGGCAGGGGGGATATTATTCACCCCTCCACTTT.

The chain combines TRBV6-5 with TRBJ1-1; D is uncertain. V was trimmed by 6 bases and J by 0 bases, leaving 11 bases between them. Germline-derived CDR1 and CDR2 are MNHEY and SVGAGI. The CDR3 is 14 amino acids. The CDR3 reads CASRPPQMNTEAFF. As DNA, the CDR3 is TGTGCCAGCAGACCCCCACAGATGAACACTGAAGCTTTCTTT.